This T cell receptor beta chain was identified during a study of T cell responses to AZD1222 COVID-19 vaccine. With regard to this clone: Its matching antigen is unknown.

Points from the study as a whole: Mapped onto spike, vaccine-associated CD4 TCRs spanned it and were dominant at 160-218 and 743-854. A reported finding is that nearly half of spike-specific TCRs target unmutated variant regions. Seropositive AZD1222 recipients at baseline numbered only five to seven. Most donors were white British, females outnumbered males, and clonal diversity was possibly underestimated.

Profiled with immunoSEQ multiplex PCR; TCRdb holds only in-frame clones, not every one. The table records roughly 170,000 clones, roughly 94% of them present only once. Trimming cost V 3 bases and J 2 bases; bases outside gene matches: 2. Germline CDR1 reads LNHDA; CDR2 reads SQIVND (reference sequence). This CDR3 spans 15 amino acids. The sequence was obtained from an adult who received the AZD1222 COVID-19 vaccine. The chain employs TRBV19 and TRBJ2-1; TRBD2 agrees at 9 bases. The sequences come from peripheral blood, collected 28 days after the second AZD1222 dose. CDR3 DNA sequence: TGTGCCAGTAGTATCCGCGGGAGGGCCTACAATGAGCAGTTCTTC. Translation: CASSIRGRAYNEQFF.